This TCR beta chain appears in the sequencing data of a study of T cell responses to AZD1222 COVID-19 vaccine. The repertoire was sequenced with immunoSEQ multiplex PCR; TCRdb's copy has only in-frame clones and lacks some. The sample comprises 100,000 to 150,000 clones, about nine tenths of which are singletons, and approximately 0.98% rests with the top ten. A note on this clone: Its antigen is unidentified.

The study's findings and limits: Spike-specific TCR breadth rose after two AZD1222 doses, and depth rose as well.

This sequence was found in an adult who received the AZD1222 COVID-19 vaccine. Sequencing was performed on peripheral blood, taken 28 days after the second AZD1222 dose.

The CDR3 coding sequence is TGTGCCAGCTCACAAGGACATAAGGAAACTGAAGCTTTCTTT. Translation: CASSQGHKETEAFF. The chain carries TRBV18 and TRBJ1-1; tentative D call: TRBD1 (5 bases). The CDR3 has 14 residues. The germline V gene encodes CDR1 KGHSH and CDR2 LQKENI. Trimming cost V 4 bases and J 5 bases, with 14 bases left between them.